This record looks at one T cell receptor (beta chain) sequence and its context. A junction end diverges from the germline sequence, so it may reflect a read error. The library was built from about 400 ng RNA with molecular barcoded adaptors for alpha/delta and beta/gamma chains. TCRdb recomputed calls from the reads with MiXCR, one row per CDR3 protein. Of tens of thousands of distinct CDR3 sequences listed, roughly 21% were seen once; the top ten hold about an eighth. This entry belongs to a study of read filtering for tumor transcriptome and immune sequencing. As for the study in general: The cohort had over 16 men and approximately 13 women aged about 45 to 80, mean about 66 years. After DNase treatment, RNA was made into whole-transcriptome libraries. TCR-mapped reads were about 3.5 to 11 million with IR-seq versus roughly 75 to 1,300 with RNA-seq.

At the time of active disease, bone marrow was collected from every patient. The CDR3 consists of 17 residues. Per germline, CDR1 SGHRS and CDR2 YFSETQ. The TCR comes from a donor at least 40 years old with multiple myeloma. The specimen sequenced was a population of CD138-negative cells sorted from bone marrow. The chain combines TRBV5-1 with TRBJ2-1, with TRBD2 identical over 16 bases. CDR3 bases: TGTGCCAGCAGCTTGGGGGGACTAGCGGGGGGGTACAATGAGCAGTTCTTC. It is translated as CASSLGGLAGGYNEQFF.